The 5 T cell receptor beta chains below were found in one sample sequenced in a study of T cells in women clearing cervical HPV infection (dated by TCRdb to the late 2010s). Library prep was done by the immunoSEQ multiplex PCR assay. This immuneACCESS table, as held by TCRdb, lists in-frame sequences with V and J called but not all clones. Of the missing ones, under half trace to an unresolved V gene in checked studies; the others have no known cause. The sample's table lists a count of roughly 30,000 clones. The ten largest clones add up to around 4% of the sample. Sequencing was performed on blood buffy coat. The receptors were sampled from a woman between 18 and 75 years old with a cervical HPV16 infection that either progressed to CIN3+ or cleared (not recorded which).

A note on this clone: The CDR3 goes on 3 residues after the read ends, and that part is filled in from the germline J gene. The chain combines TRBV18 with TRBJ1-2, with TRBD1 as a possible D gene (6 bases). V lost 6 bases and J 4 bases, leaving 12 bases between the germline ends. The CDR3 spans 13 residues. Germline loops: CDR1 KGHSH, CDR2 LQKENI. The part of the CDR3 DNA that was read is TGTGCCAGCTCCCCGGACAGCCTCTATGGC. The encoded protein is CASSPDSLYG. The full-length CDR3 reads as CASSPDSLYGYTF.

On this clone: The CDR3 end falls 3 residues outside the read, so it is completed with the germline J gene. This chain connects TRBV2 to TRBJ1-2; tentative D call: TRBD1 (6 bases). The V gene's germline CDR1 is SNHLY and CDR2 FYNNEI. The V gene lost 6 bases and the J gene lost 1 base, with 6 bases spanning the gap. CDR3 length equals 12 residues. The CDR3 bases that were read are TGTGCCAGCAGACAGGGTAACTATGGC. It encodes CASRQGNYG. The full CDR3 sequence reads CASRQGNYGYTF.

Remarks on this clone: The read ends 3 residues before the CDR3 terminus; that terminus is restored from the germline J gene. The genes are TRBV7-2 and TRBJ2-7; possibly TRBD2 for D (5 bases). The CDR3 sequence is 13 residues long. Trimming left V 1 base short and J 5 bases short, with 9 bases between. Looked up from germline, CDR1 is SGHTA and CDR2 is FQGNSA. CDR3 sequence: CASSLGGRNEQYF. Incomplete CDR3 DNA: TGTGCCAGCAGCTTAGGCGGGCGGAACGAG.

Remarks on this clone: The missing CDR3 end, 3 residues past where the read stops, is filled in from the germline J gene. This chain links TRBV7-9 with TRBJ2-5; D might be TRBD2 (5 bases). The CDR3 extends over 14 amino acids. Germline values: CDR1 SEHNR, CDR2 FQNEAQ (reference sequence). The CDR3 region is CASAIGVSTDTQYF. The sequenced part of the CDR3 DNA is TGTGCCAGCGCCATCGGGGTGAGCACAGATACC.

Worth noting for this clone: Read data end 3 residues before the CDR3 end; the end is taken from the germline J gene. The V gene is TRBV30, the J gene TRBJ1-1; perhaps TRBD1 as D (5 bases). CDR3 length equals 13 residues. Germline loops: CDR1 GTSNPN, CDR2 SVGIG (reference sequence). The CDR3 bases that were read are TGTGCCTGGAGCCGGCAGGGTCTTAGGGAA. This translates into CAWSRQGLRE. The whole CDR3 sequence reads CAWSRQGLREAFF.